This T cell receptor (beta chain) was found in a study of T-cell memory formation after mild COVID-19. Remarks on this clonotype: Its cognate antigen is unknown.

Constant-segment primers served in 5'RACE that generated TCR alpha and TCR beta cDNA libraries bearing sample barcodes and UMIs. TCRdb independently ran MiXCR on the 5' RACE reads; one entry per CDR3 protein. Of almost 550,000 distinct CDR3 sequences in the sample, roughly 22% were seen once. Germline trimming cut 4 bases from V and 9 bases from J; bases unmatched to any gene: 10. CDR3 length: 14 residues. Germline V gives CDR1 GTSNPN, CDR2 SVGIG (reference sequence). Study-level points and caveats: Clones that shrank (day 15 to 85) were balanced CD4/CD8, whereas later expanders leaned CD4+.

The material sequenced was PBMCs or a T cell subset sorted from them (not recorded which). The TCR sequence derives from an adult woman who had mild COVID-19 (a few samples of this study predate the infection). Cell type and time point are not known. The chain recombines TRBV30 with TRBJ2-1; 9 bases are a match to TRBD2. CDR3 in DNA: TGTGCCTGGAAGTTGGGGACTAGCTTGCCTGAGCAGTTCTTC. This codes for CAWKLGTSLPEQFF. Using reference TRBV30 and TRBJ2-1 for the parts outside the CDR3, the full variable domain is SQTIHQWPATLVQPVGSPLSLECTVEGTSNPNLYWYRQAAGRGLQLLFYSVGIGQISSEVPQNLSASRPQDRQFILSSKKLLLSDSGFYLCAWKLGTSLPEQFFGPGTRLTVL.